These 23 T cell receptor beta chains share one sample of origin, sequenced in a study of T cells in Graves' hyperthyroidism and ophthalmopathy. Amplification of TCR beta CDR3 regions was performed using RNA transcripts as template. RT-PCR in the first round (using the HTBI primer set) targeted the TCR CDR3. TCRdb re-analysed the multiplex PCR reads in MiXCR, keeping a single row per CDR3 protein. The sample has under 250,000 distinct CDR3 sequences; roughly a quarter are singletons. The specimen was blood. Every receptor here comes from a woman in her thirties or forties with Graves' ophthalmopathy.

This clonotype was observed many times. The V and J genes are TRBV6-1 and TRBJ2-7; TRBD1 agrees at 7 bases. The CDR3 is made up of 13 amino acids. Per the germline V gene, CDR1 is MNHNS and CDR2 is SASEGT. V trimming: 4 bases; J trimming: 5 bases; junction bases outside the gene matches: 5. The CDR3 DNA sequence: TGTGCCAGCAGTGCCCTAGGGGGCCACGAGCAGTACTTC. This codes for CASSALGGHEQYF.

This rearrangement joins TRBV11-2 to TRBJ2-7; D is unclear. CDR1 is SGHAT and CDR2 is FQNNGV in the germline V gene. This CDR3 has 16 residues. V gave up 0 bases and J gave up 2 bases, with 14 bases separating them. The CDR3 reads CASSLEVFGSPYEQYF. The CDR3 coding sequence is TGTGCCAGCAGCTTAGAAGTTTTCGGCAGTCCCTACGAGCAGTACTTC.

This clonotype was seen repeatedly, ten times or more. The chain is built from TRBV6-1 and TRBJ2-5, with TRBD1 as a possible D gene (5 bases). The V gene lost 2 bases and the J gene lost 4 bases, with 23 bases spanning the gap. Germline CDR1 MNHNS, CDR2 SASEGT. The CDR3 has 18 residues. The CDR3 bases are TGTGCCAGCAGTGAACTACTACACCGAACCCTAGGGGCAGAGACCCAGTACTTC. Protein: CASSELLHRTLGAETQYF.

This clonotype was observed at least ten times. V is TRBV18 and J is TRBJ2-7; D perhaps matches TRBD2 (5 bases). CDR1 is KGHSH and CDR2 is LQKENI in the germline V gene. The CDR3 has 14 residues. V shed 0 bases and J shed 4 bases, with 10 bases lying between them. The CDR3 protein is CASSPPGLLYEQYF. The DNA of the CDR3 is TGTGCCAGCTCACCACCAGGACTCCTATACGAGCAGTACTTC. Using reference TRBV18 and TRBJ2-7 for the parts outside the CDR3, the full variable domain is NAGVMQNPRHLVRRRGQEARLRCSPMKGHSHVYWYRQLPEEGLKFMVYLQKENIIDESGMPKERFSAEFPKEGPSILRIQQVVRGDSAAYFCASSPPGLLYEQYFGPGTRLTVT.

This clonotype was observed at least ten times. The CDR3 is CASRRTIYEQYF. In DNA form, the CDR3 reads TGTGCCAGCAGACGGACAATCTACGAGCAGTACTTC. The rearrangement links TRBV6-5 to TRBJ2-7; D is possibly TRBD1 (5 bases). The CDR3 spans 12 residues. V was pared by 6 bases and J by 3 bases, with 9 bases between. Germline CDR1 is MNHEY and CDR2 is SVGAGI.

This clonotype has ten or more counts. This chain links TRBV7-3 with TRBJ2-7; weak D call: TRBD1 (6 bases). This CDR3 has 14 amino acids. V gave up 4 bases and J gave up 0 bases, with 10 bases separating them. Germline loops: CDR1 SGHTA, CDR2 FQGTGA. The CDR3 loop is CASSSNRDSYEQYF. CDR3 nucleotides: TGTGCCAGCAGCTCGAACAGGGACTCCTACGAGCAGTACTTC.

J is TRBJ2-5 and V is TRBV12-3 or TRBV12-4, with D perhaps being TRBD1 or TRBD2 (5 bases each). V gave up 8 bases and J gave up 2 bases, with 12 bases separating them. This CDR3 is built from 13 residues. For the CDR3, the DNA is TGTGCCAGCGCGAGGGGCAATCAAGAGACCCAGTACTTC. This gives the protein CASARGNQETQYF.

The genes are TRBV27 and TRBJ1-5; D remains ambiguous. The germline V and J ends were trimmed by 3 bases and 2 bases, with 8 bases remaining between them. The CDR3 is made up of 14 amino acids. CDR1 and CDR2 (germline): MNHEY, SMNVEV (reference sequence). CDR3 nucleotide sequence: TGTGCCAGCAGTTTGGTCCAGGGCAATCAGCCCCAGCATTTT. Translated: CASSLVQGNQPQHF.

This clonotype has ten or more counts. The chain combines TRBV27 with TRBJ2-5; TRBD2 is a possible D gene (6 bases). CDR3 length equals 15 residues. Trimming left V 1 base short and J 3 bases short, with 12 bases between. Germline V gives CDR1 MNHEY, CDR2 SMNVEV (reference sequence). This CDR3 is CASSLFGTSEETQYF. The CDR3 region has the DNA TGTGCCAGCAGTTTATTCGGGACTTCCGAAGAGACCCAGTACTTC.

The chain links TRBV7-2 to TRBJ2-7; D is possibly TRBD2 (6 bases). Germline V gene data show CDR1 as SGHTA and CDR2 as FQGNSA. Trimming took 2 bases from V and 5 from J, leaving 16 bases between them. The CDR3 runs 15 residues. CDR3 DNA sequence: TGTGCCAGCAGCTTAACATTAGCGGTTCGGGACGAGCAGTACTTC. It yields the protein CASSLTLAVRDEQYF.

This clonotype was seen a handful of times. The chain uses TRBV6-5 and TRBJ2-2; the D gene is possibly TRBD2 (5 bases). CDR1 is MNHEY, CDR2 SVGAGI, per germline. CDR3 length: 16 amino acids. The germline V and J ends were trimmed by 0 bases and 4 bases, with 12 bases remaining between them. The CDR3 DNA reads as TGTGCCAGCAGTTACTCGATCCCTGGAGGCACCGGGGAGCTGTTTTTT. Translating gives CASSYSIPGGTGELFF.

This clonotype came up many times. V and J are TRBV5-1 and TRBJ1-2; D remains unclear. Trimming shortened V by 5 bases and J by 2 bases, and 13 bases separated the two germline ends. The CDR3 has 14 amino acids. Germline CDR1 and CDR2: SGHRS and YFSETQ. The CDR3 here is CASRKDRQNYGYTF. The CDR3 nucleotides read TGCGCCAGCAGGAAGGACCGTCAAAACTATGGCTACACCTTC.

A note on this clonotype: An end of the junction does not agree with germline; a read error may underlie this. The CDR3 here is CASSLYLRSSGNTIFF. The DNA of the CDR3 is TGTGCCAGCAGTTTATATCTCCGGTCCTCTGGAAACACCATATTTTTT. The chain carries TRBV28 and TRBJ1-3, with D hard to call. The CDR3 is made up of 16 amino acids. Germline assignment: CDR1 MDHEN and CDR2 SYDVKM.

This clonotype showed up many times. The V call is TRBV25-1, the J call TRBJ1-2, with 8 bases lining up with TRBD1. V shed 3 bases and J 7 bases; nucleotides not matched to a gene: 1. Per germline, CDR1 MGHDK and CDR2 SYGVNS. The CDR3 sequence is 12 residues long. The CDR3 nucleotides are TGTGCCAGCAGTGAGACAGGGGTTGGCTACACCTTC. Amino acids: CASSETGVGYTF.

The table lists this clonotype with many counts. The J gene is TRBJ2-7, the V gene TRBV7-8; TRBD1 might be the D (6 bases). The V and J ends lost 1 base and 6 bases respectively, with 13 bases between them. Looked up from germline, CDR1 is SGHVS and CDR2 is FQNEAQ. The CDR3 runs 14 residues. Here the CDR3 reads CASSLDGQFSEQYF. In DNA form, the CDR3 reads TGTGCCAGCAGCTTAGACGGACAGTTCTCCGAGCAGTACTTC.

This clonotype was detected ten times or more. The CDR3 protein is CSVTGLLSYEQYF. DNA of the CDR3: TGCAGCGTCACGGGCCTCCTCTCCTACGAGCAGTACTTC. This rearrangement joins TRBV29-1 to TRBJ2-7; D not certain. Germline V CDR1 and CDR2: SQVTM, ANQGSEA. V lost 6 bases, J lost 0 bases, and 12 bases lay in between. The CDR3 has 13 amino acids.

The chain recombines TRBV29-1 with TRBJ1-2, with TRBD1 matching over 7 bases. The CDR3 runs 14 residues. The germline V gene encodes CDR1 SQVTM and CDR2 ANQGSEA. Losses at the gene ends were 7 bases for V and 4 bases for J; bases not matched to a gene: 12. CDR3 sequence: CSAGSGTAIYGYTF. The CDR3, as DNA: TGCAGCGCGGGATCCGGGACAGCAATCTATGGCTACACCTTC.

This clonotype showed up many times. The rearrangement joins TRBV19 to TRBJ1-1; D uncertain. The CDR3 runs to 13 residues. V shed 2 bases and J shed 0 bases, with 4 bases lying between them. The germline V gene has CDR1 LNHDA and CDR2 SQIVND (reference sequence). CDR3 sequence: CASSITLNTEAFF. CDR3 bases: TGTGCCAGTAGTATAACCTTGAACACTGAAGCTTTCTTT.

This clonotype was found many times. The rearrangement links TRBV28 to TRBJ1-1, with D uncertain. The CDR3 consists of 15 residues. Germline loops: CDR1 MDHEN, CDR2 SYDVKM. V was clipped by 5 bases and J by 0 bases, with 13 bases between them. CDR3: CASSPGGRMNTEAFF. The CDR3 DNA sequence: TGTGCCAGCAGTCCGGGTGGGCGCATGAACACTGAAGCTTTCTTT.

CDR3: CASSDQITQYF. The DNA of the CDR3 is TGTGCCAGCAGTGACCAGATAACCCAGTACTTC. The chain employs TRBV6-1 and TRBJ2-7; D gene uncertain. V was cut by 3 bases and J by 10 bases, with 10 bases left in between. The germline CDR1 and CDR2 sequences are MNHNS and SASEGT. The CDR3 covers 11 residues.

As to this clonotype: The conserved final phenylalanine or tryptophan is absent from the CDR3, which likely points to a read error. This chain uses TRBV4-2 with TRBJ2-2; 9 positions agree with TRBD1. CDR3 length equals 17 residues. From germline, CDR1 is LGHNA and CDR2 YNFKEQ. The DNA for the CDR3 is TGTGCCAGCAGCCCCTGGGGACAGGGACTAAACACCGGGGACCTGTTTGTT. Amino acids: CASSPWGQGLNTGDLFV.

The rearrangement links TRBV28 to TRBJ1-1; the D is unclear. There are 13 residues in the CDR3. Germline V gene sequence: CDR1 MDHEN, CDR2 SYDVKM. Trimming removed 5 bases from V and 10 bases from J, with 17 bases in between. The CDR3 region is CASSPHQTLSAFF. The CDR3 nucleotides are TGTGCCAGCAGTCCCCATCAGACCTTGTCAGCTTTCTTT.

The CDR3 spells CASRRTGAQPQHF. CDR3 bases: TGTGCCAGCAGACGGACAGGGGCTCAGCCCCAGCATTTT. The chain couples TRBV6-1 to TRBJ1-5, with 9 bases matching TRBD1. Germline lookup yields CDR1 MNHNS and CDR2 SASEGT. The CDR3 has 13 residues. J was trimmed by 6 bases and V by 6 bases; bases with no gene match: 3.